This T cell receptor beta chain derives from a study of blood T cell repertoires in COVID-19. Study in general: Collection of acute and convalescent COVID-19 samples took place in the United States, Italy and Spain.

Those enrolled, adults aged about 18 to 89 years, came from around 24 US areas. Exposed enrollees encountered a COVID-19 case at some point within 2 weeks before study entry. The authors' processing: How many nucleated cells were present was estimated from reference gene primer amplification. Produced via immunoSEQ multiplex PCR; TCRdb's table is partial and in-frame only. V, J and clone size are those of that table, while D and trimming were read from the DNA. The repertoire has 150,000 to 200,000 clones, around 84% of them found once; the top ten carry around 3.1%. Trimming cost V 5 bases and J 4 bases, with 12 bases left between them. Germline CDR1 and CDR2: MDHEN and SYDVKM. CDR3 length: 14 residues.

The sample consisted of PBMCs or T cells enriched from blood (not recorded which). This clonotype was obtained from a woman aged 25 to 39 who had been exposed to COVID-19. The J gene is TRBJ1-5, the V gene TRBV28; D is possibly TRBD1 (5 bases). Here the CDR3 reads CASSIRAQNQPQHF. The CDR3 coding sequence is TGTGCCAGCAGTATCAGGGCTCAAAATCAGCCCCAGCATTTT.